The T cell receptor beta chain under discussion was sequenced for a study of cytomegalovirus exposure and HLA in healthy donors (TCRdb year 2017). About the study as a whole: According to an earlier analysis of 587 of the donors, roughly 180 million T cells yielded 90 million to 140 million unique TCR beta sequences and 276 Gb of sequence data. A later analysis re-analyzed previously published TCR beta repertoires from 650 to 800 donors and added high-resolution HLA genotyping to study TCR occurrence patterns. About five DR-DQ haplotypes were handled as single units for association and clustering, since linkage in the cohort was strong. The later analysis used no new phenotypic data to find candidate immune exposures, relying instead on TCR beta sequences and their occurrence across donors. A separate validation cohort of 100 to 150 different subjects was used in addition to the 666-subject first cohort. To predict cytomegalovirus infection status, the study combined high-throughput TCR immunosequencing, statistical association of individual TCRs with disease status, and machine learning. The genetic ancestry cluster associated with self-reported Caucasian donors included 81% of the approximately 430 genotyped donors. Among about 400 genotyped donors of the cohort, an average of about 240,000 unique TCR beta nucleotide sequences was sequenced per donor, of which 15% to 20% were non-productive. Donor age, sex, ethnicity and CMV serostatus were compiled alongside the repertoire data. An early release that covered more than 550 HLA-typed donors contained approximately 320 gigabases of sequencing data and around 85 million unique TCR sequences. HLA typing covered class I and class II loci at four-digit resolution. Every repertoire in the discovery cohort had been generated on one and the same sequencing platform. The T cell repertoires of 666 subjects were profiled by immunosequencing and related to cytomegalovirus serostatus. In an earlier analysis of 500 to 650 of the donors, high-throughput TCR beta sequencing was used to judge whether each TCR beta V gene segment behaved as functional or pseudogenic. The aim of the study was to test whether cataloging public T cell receptors could identify signatures of past pathogen exposure. Typing coverage varied by locus: roughly 629-630 donors for A, B, C, DRB1 and DQB1; more than 500 for DQA1; about 600 for DPA1; roughly 450 for DPB1. Genome-wide SNP genotypes for about 65% of the roughly 700 donors were used in a later genetic analysis, which treated that subset as a discovery cohort. General findings and caveats noted by the study authors: In vitro tests confirmed that a few of the cytomegalovirus-associated TCR beta chains recognize cytomegalovirus antigens. A later genetic analysis associated a missense DCLRE1C variant with V-gene and J-gene trimming of TCR beta chains, and an independent cohort replicated the association. Because HLA typing was missing for some donors at each locus, association tests included only the typed subset. The study gave a list of 150 to 200 TCR beta chains associated with cytomegalovirus. Presence/absence analyses assumed roughly uniform sequencing depth across donors, an assumption that may not hold. The earlier analysis of approximately 560 of the donors excluded some 15 rarely observed V segments, including chromosome 9 orphons, because counts were too low. A further reported finding was that TCR beta sequences accurately predicted the HLA-A and HLA-B alleles for most subjects in the first cohort. Only TCR beta chains were sequenced in this cohort, and the absence of alpha or paired-chain data limited detectable features. Cytomegalovirus status was reported to be diagnosed by the classifier with high specificity and sensitivity in both the original and validation cohorts. In a later analysis, HLA-associated TCR beta chains were found to be more clonally expanded and to have lower generation probabilities than equally common non-associated chains. Most TCR sequences were seen in very few donors, while some public TCRs were found in many individuals. In a later genetic analysis, fewer N-insertions in productive TCRs were reported among donors in an Asian-associated ancestry cluster than the approximately 630-donor mean. A cluster of highly shared sequence variants was judged likely to represent a technical artifact of the sequencing pipeline. According to the authors, the approach could potentially be generalized to other disease states and immunological phenotypes. A later analysis found that most CMV-associated TCR beta chains appeared HLA-restricted, with HLA associations seemingly driven largely by CMV exposure. Broadly in line with IMGT annotations, most TCR beta V segments showed up in productive rearrangements about 87% or about 30% of the time in an earlier analysis of 450 to 750 of the donors. Correlated functional status among segregating V segments might reflect linkage disequilibrium, but an unknown experimental factor could not be ruled out. According to a later analysis, TCR association rates differed among HLA loci, with DRB1 alleles showing the most associated TCRs and HLA-C alleles showing the fewest. The only immune exposure information available for the cohort was CMV serostatus. Assigning TCR associations to individual alleles was difficult when HLA alleles, especially DR and DQ, strongly co-occurred. Some IMGT-functional V segments, including TRBV6-2 and TRBV6-3, could not be distinguished by the 87-base-pair reads and were therefore excluded. A later analysis associated 16,951 TCR beta sequences with specific HLA alleles at a false discovery rate of 0.05. A later analysis reported that several top co-occurrence clusters appeared linked to parvovirus B19, influenza, CMV and Epstein-Barr virus.

The cohort was made up of around 720 healthy bone marrow donors. All cohort members were sampled while nominally healthy, although unrecorded immune exposures were likely present. The donor tested CMV seropositive, placing the donor among the 250 to 350 seropositive members of the cohort. Every donor gave a peripheral blood sample, and the peripheral blood mononuclear cells from that sample were used for TCR beta sequencing. Genomic DNA extraction from the blood cell samples was performed with the Qiagen DNeasy Blood Extraction Kit. The CDR3 covers 15 residues, taking in both the cysteine and the phenylalanine. The kept DNA is CDR3 alone, 45 bases in frame from the first base. The CDR1 and CDR2 encoded by the germline V gene are SGHVS and FQNEAQ. The germline V end is reduced by 3 bases and the J end by 1 base; junction bases left unmatched: 1. Libraries were prepared through the immunoSEQ multiplex PCR assay. A mixture of 60 forward primers for TCR Vbeta segments and 13 reverse primers for TCR Jbeta segments was used in the multiplex PCR. A multiplex PCR assay on genomic DNA amplified the CDR3 region of rearranged TCR beta genes. On the Illumina HiSeq System, the amplified TCR beta libraries were sequenced as 87-base-pair reads. The study's processing was this. A later analysis counted 65 million to 90 million unique TCR beta chains across the 666 repertoires, and some 12 million of these chains were shared by at least two donors. Raw reads were error-corrected and collapsed into unique sequences by a nearest-neighbor algorithm in which closely related sequences were merged to remove PCR and sequencing errors. To assign V, D and J gene segments, CDR3 sequences were aligned to IMGT reference sequences. Each retained sequence needed at least a six-nucleotide match to both a V gene segment and a J gene segment. A rearrangement was called productive if the CDR3 had no stop codons and remained in frame with V and J, and every other rearrangement was called non-productive. Following IMGT convention, CDR3 was defined as the stretch from the second conserved V-encoded cysteine to the conserved J-encoded phenylalanine. Sequences without an unambiguous match to a single V gene segment were excluded from the earlier analysis of about 630 of the donors. In an earlier analysis of some 590 of the donors, a V segment was called functional when productive rearrangements were above 56.7%, and segregating when the standard deviation between donors exceeded 5%. A statistical classification framework was developed to diagnose cytomegalovirus status using the catalog of TCR beta chain sequences. In a later analysis, V and J genes were assigned by comparing TCR nucleotide sequences against IMGT/GENE-DB human TR gene sequences. In a later analysis, CDR3 sequences and most-parsimonious VDJ recombination scenarios were assigned using the TCRdist pipeline. In a later analysis, each TCR beta chain was defined by its CDR3 amino acid sequence together with its V-gene family, and reads lacking a unique V-gene family were excluded. To address suspected cross-contamination and a sequencing artifact, a later analysis removed approximately 600 highly shared, low-generation-probability nucleotide sequences. In a later analysis, a clonal expansion index was calculated for each public chain from normalized within-repertoire ranks of inferred template counts. Generation probabilities in a later analysis came from a VDJ recombination model fitted to out-of-frame rearrangements, and those results were checked against IGoR. A later analysis scored TCR-TCR, TCR-HLA and TCR-CMV co-occurrence with hypergeometric tests, applying a repertoire-size bias correction to TCR pairs. To estimate false discovery rates, a later analysis permuted the HLA or CMV assignments 20 times. In a later analysis, co-occurring TCRs were grouped using DBSCAN, with TCRdist sequence similarity added in when clustering inside HLA-allele-positive subsets. Co-occurrence clustering excluded repertoires with fewer than 30,000 or more than 120,000 public chains, plus five with anomalous nucleotide sharing. The table comes from immuneACCESS by way of TCRdb, which keeps in-frame sequences with V and J called. Part of the clones is missing from these tables; in studies checked, under half for an unresolved V gene and the rest for unknown reasons. V, J and clone size are taken as reported in that table, and D and trimming were inferred from the DNA itself. This sample holds about 95,000 clones; around three quarters were observed only once. Over 13% of the sample lies in the top ten.

Details on this clone: The antigen it binds to is not known. Base qualities are not at hand, and no much larger clone is one base apart.

The TCR sequence derives from a woman in her fifties or sixties in good health and CMV-seropositive. Specimen: PBMCs. The chain is assembled from TRBV7-8 and TRBJ2-2; TRBD2 fits 8 bases in the junction. CDR3 region: CASSLTSENTGELFF. The bases read TGTGCCAGCAGCTTGACTAGCGAGAACACCGGGGAGCTGTTTTTT. The full variable domain, with segments outside the CDR3 supplied by the reference TRBV7-8 and TRBJ2-2 proteins, appears as GAGVSQSPRYKVAKRGQDVALRCDPISGHVSLFWYQQALGQGPEFLTYFQNEAQLDKSGLPSDRFFAERPEGSVSTLKIQRTQQEDSAVYLCASSLTSENTGELFFGEGSRLTVL.